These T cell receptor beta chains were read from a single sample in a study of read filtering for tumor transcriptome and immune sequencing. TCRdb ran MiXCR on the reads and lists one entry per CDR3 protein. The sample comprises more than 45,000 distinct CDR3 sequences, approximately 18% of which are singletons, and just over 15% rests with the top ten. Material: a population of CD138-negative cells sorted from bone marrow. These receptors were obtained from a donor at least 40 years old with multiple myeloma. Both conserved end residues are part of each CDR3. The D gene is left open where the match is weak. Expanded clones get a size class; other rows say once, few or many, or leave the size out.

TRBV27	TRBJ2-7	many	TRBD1	CASSLSSTGAYEQYF	TGTGCCAGCAGTTTATCATCGACAGGGGCCTACGAGCAGTACTTC
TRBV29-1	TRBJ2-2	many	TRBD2	CSVALRAGGRTGELFF	TGCAGCGTTGCCCTCCGGGCGGGAGGGAGAACCGGGGAGCTGTTTTTT
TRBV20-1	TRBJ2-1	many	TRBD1	CSSRTGPNEQFF	TGCAGTTCCAGGACAGGGCCCAATGAGCAGTTCTTC
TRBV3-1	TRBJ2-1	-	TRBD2	CASSHGSGIYNEQLF	TGTGCCAGCAGCCACGGTAGCGGGATCTACAATGAGCAGCTCTTC
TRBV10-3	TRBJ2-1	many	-	CAISDPNEQFF	TGTGCCATCAGTGATCCGAATGAGCAGTTCTTC
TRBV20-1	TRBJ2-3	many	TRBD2	CSATPSGTRTDTQYF	TGCAGTGCTACCCCTAGCGGGACTCGCACAGATACGCAGTATTTT
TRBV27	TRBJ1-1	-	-	CASCRGQKAFF	TGTGCCAGCTGCCGCGGACAGAAAGCTTTCTTT
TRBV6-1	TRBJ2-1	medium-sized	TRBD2	CAGSGGESVNEQFF	TGTGCCGGATCGGGGGGGGAATCCGTCAATGAGCAGTTCTTC
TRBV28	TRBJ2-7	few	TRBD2	CASSLAGASSYEQYF	TGTGCCAGCAGCCTAGCGGGAGCCTCCTCCTACGAGCAGTACTTC
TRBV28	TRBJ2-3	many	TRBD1	CASSLSRTGLGTQYF	TGTGCCAGCAGTTTATCCCGGACAGGGTTGGGTACGCAGTATTTT
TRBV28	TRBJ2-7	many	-	CASSYGGSYEQYF	TGTGCCAGCAGTTATGGCGGATCCTACGAGCAGTACTTC
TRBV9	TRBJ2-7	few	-	CASSVDARRDEQYF	TGTGCCAGCAGCGTAGATGCCAGGAGGGACGAGCAGTACTTC
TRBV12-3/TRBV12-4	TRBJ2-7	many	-	CASSLIGATHYEQYF	TGTGCCAGCAGTTTGATTGGGGCCACCCACTACGAGCAGTACTTC
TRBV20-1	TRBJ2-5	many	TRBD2	CSCLAGNQETQYF	TGCAGTTGTTTAGCGGGAAACCAAGAGACCCAGTACTTC
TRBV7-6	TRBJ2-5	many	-	CASSTSGERSIKETQYF	TGTGCCAGCAGCACTTCGGGGGAGCGAAGCATTAAAGAGACCCAGTACTTC
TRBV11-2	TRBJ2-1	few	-	CASSRDLTDEQFF	TGTGCCAGCAGCCGGGACCTCACCGATGAGCAGTTCTTC
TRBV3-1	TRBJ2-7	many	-	CASTAWGSGSYEQYF	TGTGCCAGCACCGCCTGGGGGAGCGGAAGCTACGAGCAGTACTTC
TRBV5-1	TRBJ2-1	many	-	CASRGSGFGRNEQFF	TGCGCCAGCAGAGGAAGCGGTTTCGGTCGGAATGAGCAGTTCTTC
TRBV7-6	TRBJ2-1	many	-	CASSSSMSEAYNEQFF	TGTGCCAGCAGCTCGTCTATGAGCGAGGCCTACAATGAGCAGTTCTTC
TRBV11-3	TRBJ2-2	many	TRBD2	CASSLEAGTISNGELFF	TGTGCCAGCAGCTTAGAAGCCGGGACTATCAGTAACGGGGAGCTGTTTTTT
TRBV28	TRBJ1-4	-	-	CASSPPGRTRREKLFF	TGTGCCAGCAGCCCCCCGGGTCGCACAAGAAGGGAAAAACTGTTTTTT
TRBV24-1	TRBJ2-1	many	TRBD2	CATSEGTSGYNEQFF	TGTGCCACCAGTGAGGGGACTAGCGGCTACAATGAGCAGTTCTTC
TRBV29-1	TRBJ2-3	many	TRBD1	CSSEQQGASTDTQYF	TGCAGCTCCGAACAGCAGGGGGCAAGCACAGATACGCAGTATTTT
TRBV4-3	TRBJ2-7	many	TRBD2	CASSLFSGGSSYEQYF	TGCGCCAGCAGCCTTTTTAGCGGGGGTAGCTCCTACGAGCAGTACTTC
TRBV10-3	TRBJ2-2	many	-	CAISWLTGELFF	TGTGCCATCAGTTGGTTAACCGGGGAGCTGTTTTTT
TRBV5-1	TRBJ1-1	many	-	CASSLSGTDIPNTEAFF	TGCGCCAGCAGCTTGAGCGGGACGGATATACCGAACACTGAAGCTTTCTTT
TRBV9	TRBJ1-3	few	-	CASSFRAGSGGTIYF	TGTGCCAGCAGCTTCCGAGCGGGCTCGGGCGGCACCATATATTTT
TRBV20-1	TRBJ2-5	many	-	CSARGTAETQYF	TGCAGTGCTAGAGGGACAGCGGAGACCCAGTACTTC
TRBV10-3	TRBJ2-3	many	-	CAISDYQGFTDTQYF	TGTGCCATCAGTGACTACCAGGGGTTCACAGATACGCAGTATTTT
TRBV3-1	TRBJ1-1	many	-	CASSQGRTEAFF	TGTGCCAGCAGCCAAGGACGGACTGAAGCTTTCTTT
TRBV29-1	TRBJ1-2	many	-	CSVVPISNNYGYTF	TGCAGCGTTGTCCCGATTAGCAATAACTATGGCTACACCTTC
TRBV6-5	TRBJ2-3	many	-	CASSYSRARSTDTQYF	TGTGCCAGCAGTTACTCGCGAGCGAGAAGCACAGATACGCAGTATTTT
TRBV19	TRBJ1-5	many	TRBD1	CASSAGTGTNQPQHF	TGTGCCAGTAGTGCCGGGACAGGGACGAATCAGCCCCAGCATTTT
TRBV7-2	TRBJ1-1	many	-	CASSHNPNTEAFF	TGTGCCAGCAGCCACAATCCGAACACTGAAGCTTTCTTT
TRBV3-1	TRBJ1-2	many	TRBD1	CASRAGTGGHGYTF	TGTGCCAGCAGGGCCGGGACAGGGGGTCACGGCTACACCTTC
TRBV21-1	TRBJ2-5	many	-	CASSKEWGAETQYF	TGTGCCAGCAGCAAAGAGTGGGGCGCAGAGACCCAGTACTTC
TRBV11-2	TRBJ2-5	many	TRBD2	CASSLDRSTSGARGTQYF	TGTGCCAGCAGCTTAGATCGGTCGACTAGCGGGGCCCGGGGGACCCAGTACTTC
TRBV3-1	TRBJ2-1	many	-	CASDGGVGNEQFF	TGTGCCAGCGACGGAGGGGTGGGCAATGAGCAGTTCTTC
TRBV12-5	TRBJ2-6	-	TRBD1	CAGARDRGGSGANVLTF	TGTGCTGGTGCCCGGGACAGGGGAGGATCTGGGGCCAACGTCCTGACTTTC
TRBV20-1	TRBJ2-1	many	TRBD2	CSARGGLVHNEQFF	TGCAGTGCTAGGGGAGGACTAGTCCACAATGAGCAGTTCTTC
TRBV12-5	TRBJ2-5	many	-	CASGLARGRETQYF	TGTGCTAGTGGTTTGGCCAGGGGAAGAGAGACCCAGTACTTC
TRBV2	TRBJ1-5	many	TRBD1	CASSYTGTGLNQPQHF	TGTGCCAGCAGTTATACCGGGACAGGGCTAAATCAGCCCCAGCATTTT
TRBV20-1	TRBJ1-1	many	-	CSAAPGQNTEAFF	TGCAGTGCGGCTCCGGGACAGAACACTGAAGCTTTCTTT
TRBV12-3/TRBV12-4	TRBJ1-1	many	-	CASSRRTKAFF	TGTGCCAGCAGCAGAAGGACTAAAGCTTTCTTT
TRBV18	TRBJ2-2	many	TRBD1	CASSPRIGQGASSNTGELFF	TGTGCCAGCTCACCAAGAATAGGACAGGGCGCCAGCTCGAACACCGGGGAGCTGTTTTTT
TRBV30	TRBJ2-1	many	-	CAWTSGSSYNEQFF	TGTGCCTGGACCAGCGGAAGCTCCTACAATGAGCAGTTCTTC
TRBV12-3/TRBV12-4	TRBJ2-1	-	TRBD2	CASSLETSGYSYNEQFF	TGTGCCAGCAGTTTAGAGACTAGCGGGTACTCCTACAATGAGCAGTTCTTC
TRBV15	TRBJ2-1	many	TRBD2	CATSRDLVSSGKQFF	TGTGCCACCAGCAGAGATCTGGTGTCTAGCGGGAAGCAGTTCTTC
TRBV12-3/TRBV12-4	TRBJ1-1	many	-	CATTPGRNTEAFF	TGTGCCACCACCCCAGGGAGGAACACTGAAGCTTTCTTT
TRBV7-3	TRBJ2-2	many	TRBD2	CASSLTGGRIEELFF	TGTGCCAGCAGCTTAACGGGCGGGAGGATTGAGGAGCTGTTTTTT
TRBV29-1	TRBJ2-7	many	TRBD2	CSVGTSVDEQYF	TGCAGCGTTGGGACTAGCGTCGACGAGCAGTACTTC
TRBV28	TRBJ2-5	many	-	CASRRVGFQETQYF	TGTGCCAGCAGGAGGGTGGGTTTCCAAGAGACCCAGTACTTC
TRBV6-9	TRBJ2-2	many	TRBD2	CASSPGIAGKENGELFF	TGTGCCAGCAGTCCAGGGATAGCGGGAAAGGAGAACGGGGAGCTGTTTTTT